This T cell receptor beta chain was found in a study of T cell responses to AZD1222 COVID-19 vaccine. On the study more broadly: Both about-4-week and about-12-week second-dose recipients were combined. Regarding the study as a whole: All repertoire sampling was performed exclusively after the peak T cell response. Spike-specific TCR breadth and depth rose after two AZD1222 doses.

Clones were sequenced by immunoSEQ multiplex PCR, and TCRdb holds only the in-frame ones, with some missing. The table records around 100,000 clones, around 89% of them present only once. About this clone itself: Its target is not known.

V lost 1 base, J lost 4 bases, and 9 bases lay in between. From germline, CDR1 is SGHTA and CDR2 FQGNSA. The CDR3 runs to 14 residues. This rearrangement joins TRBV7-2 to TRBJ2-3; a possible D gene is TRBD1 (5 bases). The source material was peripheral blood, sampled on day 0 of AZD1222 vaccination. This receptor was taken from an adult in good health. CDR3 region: CASSLVVGPDTQYF. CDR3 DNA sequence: TGTGCCAGCAGCTTAGTAGTGGGGCCAGATACGCAGTATTTT.